These 8 T cell receptor beta chains were sequenced from one sample in a study of PD-1 blockade in classical Hodgkin lymphoma. Clones were read by immunoSEQ multiplex PCR, and TCRdb kept only the in-frame ones, dropping some. The sample lists more than 15,000 clones; roughly 87% were seen once. The time point is: newly diagnosed, previously untreated cHL patient sample. Sequencing was done on a sample of peripheral blood mononuclear cells (PBMCs). The receptors were gathered from a human donor with classical Hodgkin lymphoma.

The chain is built from TRBV5-5 and TRBJ2-6; 9 bases align to TRBD2. V trimming: 0 bases; J trimming: 0 bases; junction bases outside the gene matches: 10. Germline lookup yields CDR1 SGHKS and CDR2 YYEKEE (reference sequence). This CDR3 region has 20 residues. CDR3 amino acids: CASSLVPLAGQSSGANVLTF. As DNA, the CDR3 is TGTGCCAGCAGCTTGGTACCCCTAGCGGGGCAAAGCTCTGGGGCCAACGTCCTGACTTTC. Variable domain in full (rest from reference TRBV5-5 and TRBJ2-6): DAGVTQSPTHLIKTRGQQVTLRCSPISGHKSVSWYQQVLGQGPQFIFQYYEKEERGRGNFPDRFSARQFPNYSSELNVNALLLGDSALYLCASSLVPLAGQSSGANVLTFGAGSRLTVL.

The V gene is TRBV28, the J gene TRBJ2-2; 15 nucleotides match TRBD2. The V segment lost 7 bases and the J segment 7 bases; nucleotides outside the gene matches: 7. Germline assignment: CDR1 MDHEN and CDR2 SYDVKM. The CDR3 length is 16 residues. The CDR3 region is CASTSGTSGRNGELFF. In DNA form, the CDR3 reads TGTGCCAGCACCTCGGGGACTAGCGGGAGGAACGGGGAGCTGTTTTTT.

The chain has TRBV28 and TRBJ1-1, with D unresolved. The V end was cut by 6 bases, the J end by 8 bases, with 10 bases between. Germline V CDR1 and CDR2: MDHEN, SYDVKM. The CDR3 is 11 residues long. The CDR3 here is CASSLLKEAFF. The CDR3 bases are TGTGCCAGCAGCCTTCTGAAGGAAGCTTTCTTT.

In DNA form, the CDR3 reads TGTGCCACCAGCAGAGATTTCGCGGGGGGGACAGATACGCAGTATTTT. It encodes CATSRDFAGGTDTQYF. This sequence joins TRBV15 and TRBJ2-3; 9 bases align to TRBD2. The CDR3 is 16 residues long. Germline assignment: CDR1 LNHNV and CDR2 YYDKDF (reference sequence). J lost 3 bases, V lost 0 bases, and 4 bases had no gene match.

This chain links TRBV18 with TRBJ2-7; TRBD2 is a possible D gene (7 bases). With 4 bases removed from V and 9 bases from J, the gap between germline ends came to 16 bases. Germline CDR1 KGHSH, CDR2 LQKENI. The CDR3 sequence is 13 residues long. The CDR3 coding sequence is TGTGCCAGCTCACTAAAGGGGGGGATGGCGCAGTACTTC. As protein: CASSLKGGMAQYF.

This clone was detected a few times. The rearrangement joins TRBV2 to TRBJ2-3; D might be TRBD1 (6 bases). The CDR3 spans 15 residues. With 5 bases removed from V and 6 bases from J, the gap between germline ends came to 18 bases. Germline CDR1 is SNHLY and CDR2 is FYNNEI. CDR3 protein: CASSTDGQQGDTQYF. The CDR3 nucleotides are TGTGCCAGCAGTACCGACGGACAGCAGGGGGATACGCAGTATTTT. Full variable domain (remainder filled in from reference TRBV2 and TRBJ2-3): EPEVTQTPSHQVTQMGQEVILRCVPISNHLYFYWYRQILGQKVEFLVSFYNNEISEKSEIFDDQFSVERPDGSNFTLKIRSTKLEDSAMYFCASSTDGQQGDTQYFGPGTRLTVL.

The chain uses TRBV10-1 and TRBJ2-1; D perhaps matches TRBD2 (6 bases). Looked up from germline, CDR1 is WNHNN and CDR2 is SYGVQD (reference sequence). There are 15 residues in the CDR3. Trimming stripped 0 bases from V and 2 bases from J, with 8 bases between. CDR3 region: CASSESSGAYNEQFF. CDR3 bases: TGCGCCAGCAGTGAGTCTAGCGGAGCCTACAATGAGCAGTTCTTC.

J is TRBJ2-2 and V is TRBV19; weak D call: TRBD2 (6 bases). The germline V gene has CDR1 LNHDA and CDR2 SQIVND (reference sequence). The CDR3 covers 13 residues. Trimming took 1 base from V and 13 from J, leaving 13 bases between them. CDR3 in DNA: TGTGCCAGTAGTATAGGGCGGGACCATTCGCTGTTTTTT. Translating it yields CASSIGRDHSLFF.